These 9 T cell receptor beta chains originate from one sample sequenced in a study of T cells in localized non-small cell lung cancer. Data came from immunoSEQ multiplex PCR; TCRdb stores just in-frame clones and leaves some out. Here the sample spans tens of thousands of clones, about 85% being singletons. Source: peripheral blood, taken before any cancer treatment. Source of these receptors: a woman between 18 and 55 years old with stage III lung adenocarcinoma.

The chain is built from TRBV15 and TRBJ1-3; no firm D call. V was clipped by 3 bases and J by 0 bases, with 9 bases between them. This CDR3 comprises 15 residues. Looked up from germline, CDR1 is LNHNV and CDR2 is YYDKDF (reference sequence). The CDR3 bases are TGTGCCACCAGCAGGGAGTCCGGCTCTGGAAACACCATATATTTT. This encodes CATSRESGSGNTIYF.

The rearrangement links TRBV9 to TRBJ1-4; D call uncertain. V was cut by 0 bases and J by 1 base, with 1 base left in between. The CDR3 totals 13 residues. The germline gives CDR1 SGDLS, CDR2 YYNGEE. The CDR3 here is CASSVGTNEKLFF. CDR3 sequence (DNA): TGTGCCAGCAGCGTAGGAACTAATGAAAAACTGTTTTTT.

This rearrangement joins TRBV5-1 to TRBJ2-7; 10 nucleotides line up with TRBD1. The V and J ends lost 0 bases and 7 bases, in that order; junction bases with no gene match: 4. This CDR3 is built from 14 residues. The germline CDR1 and CDR2 sequences are SGHRS and YFSETQ. The CDR3 nucleotides read TGCGCCAGCAGCTTGGAGGGACAGGGGCGGGAGCAGTACTTC. Translation gives CASSLEGQGREQYF.

This clone was counted between two and nine times. This chain links TRBV2 with TRBJ1-2, with a weak D call TRBD1 (6 bases). V lost 10 bases and J 3 bases, leaving 15 bases between the germline ends. Germline V gene lookup returns CDR1 SNHLY and CDR2 FYNNEI. This CDR3 has 13 amino acids. CDR3 bases: TGTGCCACACAGGGTCCCGTGGACTATGGCTACACCTTC. The encoded protein is CATQGPVDYGYTF.

This chain uses TRBV11-3 with TRBJ1-5, with no clear D. The germline V gene encodes CDR1 SGHNT and CDR2 YENEEA. Trimming cost V 3 bases and J 10 bases, with 1 base left between them. The CDR3 spans 9 residues. CDR3 amino acids: CASSFPQHF. CDR3 in DNA: TGTGCCAGCAGCTTCCCCCAGCATTTT.

This chain links TRBV6-5 with TRBJ2-1, with D possibly being TRBD2 (5 bases). Germline V gene lookup returns CDR1 MNHEY and CDR2 SVGAGI. The CDR3 sequence is 14 residues long. V was clipped by 6 bases and J by 4 bases, with 13 bases between them. Written as DNA, the CDR3 is TGTGCCAGCAGCCCGGGATCCTTATACAATGAGCAGTTCTTC. Translation gives CASSPGSLYNEQFF.

This sequence joins TRBV19 and TRBJ1-5, with D maybe TRBD1 (5 bases). The ends were cut back, 7 bases at V and 2 bases at J, with 18 bases in the middle. The CDR3 has 16 amino acids. The V gene's germline CDR1 is LNHDA and CDR2 SQIVND (reference sequence). CDR3 nucleotide sequence: TGTGCCAGTATCGATTGGGGGAGCGGTGGCAATCAGCCCCAGCATTTT. Translated, it gives CASIDWGSGGNQPQHF.

The J gene is TRBJ1-6, the V gene TRBV19; D call uncertain. The CDR3 is 13 amino acids. V lost 3 bases and J lost 13, with 13 bases in between. CDR1 and CDR2 (germline): LNHDA, SQIVND (reference sequence). The CDR3 DNA is TGTGCCAGTAGTATGGCCGGAACGGGTCCCCTCCACTTT. Residues: CASSMAGTGPLHF.

The chain combines TRBV18 with TRBJ1-3; 9 bases are a match to TRBD1. CDR3 size: 15 residues. V shed 3 bases and J 1 base; nucleotides not matched to a gene: 1. The germline V gene encodes CDR1 KGHSH and CDR2 LQKENI. The CDR3 region has the DNA TGTGCCAGCTCACCTGGACAGGGGTCTGGAAACACCATATATTTT. Protein sequence: CASSPGQGSGNTIYF.